The rows below give T cell receptor beta chains drawn from one sample of a study of cytomegalovirus exposure and HLA in healthy donors. The repertoire was sequenced with immunoSEQ multiplex PCR; TCRdb's copy has only in-frame clones and lacks some. The table lists 120,000 to 150,000 clones, approximately 80% of them singletons, with under 4.5% in the top ten. The sequencing input was PBMCs. The receptor set was obtained from a man aged 18 to 29 in good health and CMV-seronegative. Both conserved end residues are part of each CDR3. The D gene is left open where the match is weak. A clone size is listed for some rows: how often the clone was seen (once, few, many), or a class if it is expanded.

j_call: TRBJ1-2
clone_size: NA
d_call: NA
v_call: TRBV28
cdr3_nt: TGTGCCAGCAGTCCCCCCAGGGGTTCTAACTATGGCTACACCTTC
cdr3_aa: CASSPPRGSNYGYTF

j_call: TRBJ1-1
clone_size: NA
d_call: TRBD1
v_call: TRBV2
cdr3_nt: TGTGCCAGCAGGGGATTTCACAGGGGAGGTGGGACTGAAGCTTTCTTT
cdr3_aa: CASRGFHRGGGTEAFF

j_call: TRBJ2-1
clone_size: NA
d_call: TRBD2
v_call: TRBV11-2
cdr3_nt: TGTGCTAGCCGACCGGGACTAGCGGTCCATGAGCAGTTCTTC
cdr3_aa: CASRPGLAVHEQFF

j_call: TRBJ2-5
clone_size: once
d_call: TRBD1
v_call: TRBV18
cdr3_nt: TGTGCCAGCTCACCGGCCGGGACAGTAAAAGAGACCCAGTACTTC
cdr3_aa: CASSPAGTVKETQYF

j_call: TRBJ2-3
clone_size: NA
d_call: NA
v_call: TRBV19
cdr3_nt: TGTGCCAGTAGTATCGTCTTGAGCACAGATACGCAGTATTTT
cdr3_aa: CASSIVLSTDTQYF

j_call: TRBJ2-3
clone_size: NA
d_call: NA
v_call: TRBV7-9
cdr3_nt: TGTGCCAGCAGCTTTGGCAGGGCCGCAGATACGCAGTATTTT
cdr3_aa: CASSFGRAADTQYF

j_call: TRBJ1-2
clone_size: NA
d_call: NA
v_call: TRBV11-3
cdr3_nt: TGTGCCAGCAGCCACGTGGCCTCGGGCTACACCTTC
cdr3_aa: CASSHVASGYTF

j_call: TRBJ2-7
clone_size: NA
d_call: TRBD1
v_call: TRBV6-1
cdr3_nt: TGTGCCAGCAGCATCTCGACAGGGGTCTACGAGCAGTACTTC
cdr3_aa: CASSISTGVYEQYF

j_call: TRBJ2-7
clone_size: NA
d_call: NA
v_call: TRBV30
cdr3_nt: TGTGCCTGGAGTGAGGGACACATGGGGGCCTACGAGCAGTACTTC
cdr3_aa: CAWSEGHMGAYEQYF

j_call: TRBJ1-2
clone_size: NA
d_call: NA
v_call: TRBV28
cdr3_nt: TGTGCCAGCAGTACTGGGACTGGGGCCTATGGCTACACCTTC
cdr3_aa: CASSTGTGAYGYTF

j_call: TRBJ2-7
clone_size: NA
d_call: TRBD1
v_call: TRBV27
cdr3_nt: TGTGCCAGCAGTCTACGGACAGGCCGCGAGCAGTACTTC
cdr3_aa: CASSLRTGREQYF

j_call: TRBJ2-1
clone_size: NA
d_call: TRBD2
v_call: TRBV30
cdr3_nt: TGTGCCTGGAGTGTATGGTGGACTAGCGGGGTGTTCGGGGAGCAGTTCTTC
cdr3_aa: CAWSVWWTSGVFGEQFF

j_call: TRBJ1-2
clone_size: NA
d_call: TRBD1
v_call: TRBV7-9
cdr3_nt: TGTGCCAGCAGCTCACCAGGGACAGGGGGTAAGGATGGCTACACCTTC
cdr3_aa: CASSSPGTGGKDGYTF

j_call: TRBJ2-3
clone_size: few
d_call: TRBD2
v_call: TRBV30
cdr3_nt: TGTGCCTGGAGTGTACGGGAGGCAGATACGCAGTATTTT
cdr3_aa: CAWSVREADTQYF

j_call: TRBJ1-1
clone_size: NA
d_call: NA
v_call: TRBV11-2
cdr3_nt: TGTGCCAGCGAGGCGAACACTGAAGCTTTCTTT
cdr3_aa: CASEANTEAFF

j_call: TRBJ1-3
clone_size: few
d_call: NA
v_call: TRBV6-1
cdr3_nt: TGTGCCAGCAGTCCCGGACTGCCTGGAAACACCATATATTTT
cdr3_aa: CASSPGLPGNTIYF

j_call: TRBJ2-7
clone_size: few
d_call: TRBD2
v_call: TRBV2
cdr3_nt: TGTGCCAGCAGTCCAAGCCCGCTTCTAGCGGGCAACCCTACGCAGCAGTACTTC
cdr3_aa: CASSPSPLLAGNPTQQYF

j_call: TRBJ2-6
clone_size: NA
d_call: TRBD1
v_call: TRBV28
cdr3_nt: TGTGCCAGCAGCTGGGGACAGGGGGTCTCTGGGGCCAACGTCCTGACTTTC
cdr3_aa: CASSWGQGVSGANVLTF

j_call: TRBJ2-5
clone_size: NA
d_call: TRBD2
v_call: TRBV19
cdr3_nt: TGTGCCAGTAGTATCGGACTAGCGGGAGTTGAGCAGTACTTC
cdr3_aa: CASSIGLAGVEQYF

j_call: TRBJ2-3
clone_size: NA
d_call: NA
v_call: TRBV6-5
cdr3_nt: TGTGCCAGCAGTCAATACAGGGACACAGATACGCAGTATTTT
cdr3_aa: CASSQYRDTDTQYF

j_call: TRBJ1-5
clone_size: few
d_call: NA
v_call: TRBV6-6
cdr3_nt: TGTGCCAGCAGTTCCTTAAACAGGAATCAGCCCCAGCATTTT
cdr3_aa: CASSSLNRNQPQHF

j_call: TRBJ1-4
clone_size: NA
d_call: TRBD1
v_call: TRBV14
cdr3_nt: TGTGCCAGCAGCGGACGACAGGGAAATGAAAAACTGTTTTTT
cdr3_aa: CASSGRQGNEKLFF

j_call: TRBJ2-1
clone_size: NA
d_call: NA
v_call: TRBV27
cdr3_nt: TGTGCCAGCAGTTTTGGGCTCCACAATGAGCAGTTCTTC
cdr3_aa: CASSFGLHNEQFF

j_call: TRBJ2-5
clone_size: NA
d_call: TRBD1
v_call: TRBV6-4
cdr3_nt: TGTGCCAGCAGTGACGATACAGGGGGCCACGAGACCCAGTACTTC
cdr3_aa: CASSDDTGGHETQYF

j_call: TRBJ2-1
clone_size: NA
d_call: TRBD2
v_call: TRBV6-4
cdr3_nt: TGTGCCAGCAGTGGAGAAGGGAGGGCGAAACAGTTCTTC
cdr3_aa: CASSGEGRAKQFF

j_call: TRBJ2-2
clone_size: NA
d_call: TRBD2
v_call: TRBV13
cdr3_nt: TGTGCCAGCAGCCCACGGACTAGCGGGGGCCTGAACACCGGGGAGCTGTTTTTT
cdr3_aa: CASSPRTSGGLNTGELFF

j_call: TRBJ2-3
clone_size: NA
d_call: TRBD1
v_call: TRBV5-6
cdr3_nt: TGTGCCAGCAGCGCCGGGGACAGTTTTAGCACAGATACGCAGTATTTT
cdr3_aa: CASSAGDSFSTDTQYF

j_call: TRBJ1-2
clone_size: few
d_call: TRBD1
v_call: TRBV7-2
cdr3_nt: TGTGCCAGCAGCTCGGACAGGGGGACCTATGGCTACACCTTC
cdr3_aa: CASSSDRGTYGYTF

j_call: TRBJ1-6
clone_size: NA
d_call: NA
v_call: TRBV30
cdr3_nt: TGTGCCTGTCCACGATCCGGCTTGGGAATCGACAGTTCACCCCTCCACTTT
cdr3_aa: CACPRSGLGIDSSPLHF

j_call: TRBJ2-7
clone_size: NA
d_call: TRBD2
v_call: TRBV7-9
cdr3_nt: TGTGCCAGCAGCCCCCGGGGAGGGCCCCAGCCCTACGAGCAGTACTTC
cdr3_aa: CASSPRGGPQPYEQYF

j_call: TRBJ2-5
clone_size: NA
d_call: NA
v_call: TRBV7-3
cdr3_nt: TGTGCCAGCAGCTTGATATCCACCGGGACTCTCGAAGAGACCCAGTACTTC
cdr3_aa: CASSLISTGTLEETQYF

j_call: TRBJ1-1
clone_size: once
d_call: NA
v_call: TRBV29-1
cdr3_nt: TGCAGTGCTGGGGGACGGACTAATGAAGCTTTCTTT
cdr3_aa: CSAGGRTNEAFF

j_call: TRBJ2-3
clone_size: once
d_call: TRBD2
v_call: TRBV6-7
cdr3_nt: TGTGCCAGCAGTTACTGGGGACTAGCGCCAGATACGCAGTATTTT
cdr3_aa: CASSYWGLAPDTQYF

j_call: TRBJ1-2
clone_size: NA
d_call: NA
v_call: TRBV7-8
cdr3_nt: TGTGCCAGCAGCCTAAGTAGAGGATTACAAGTGAGCTATGGCTACACCTTC
cdr3_aa: CASSLSRGLQVSYGYTF

j_call: TRBJ2-7
clone_size: once
d_call: TRBD1
v_call: TRBV5-1
cdr3_nt: TGCGCCAGCAGCTCGGGACAGTCCTACGAGCAGTACTTC
cdr3_aa: CASSSGQSYEQYF